This is a list of T cell receptor beta chains from one sample in a study of identifying expanded T cells in peripheral blood. The data were produced by immunoSEQ multiplex PCR, yet TCRdb's version contains in-frame clones alone and is incomplete. The sample yields about 100,000 clones, 70% to 90% seen once. The sequenced sample was blood. These TCRs come from a person between 18 and 70 years old in good health. Each CDR3 is given with its conserved first and last residue. The order of the fields is V gene, J gene, D gene, clone size, CDR3 DNA, CDR3 protein. A D gene is named only where the DNA matches it firmly. Clone sizes are given selectively: once, few, many, or a class where the clone is expanded.

>TRBV6-6|TRBJ1-5|TRBD1|NA
TGTGCCAGCAGTTACTCGGGACAGGGCAATCAGCCCCAGCATTTT
CASSYSGQGNQPQHF
>TRBV28|TRBJ1-2|NA|NA
TGTGCCAGCAGCCCGGACAGCTTCTATGGCTACACCTTC
CASSPDSFYGYTF
>TRBV7-6|TRBJ2-7|NA|NA
TGTGCCAGCAGCTTAGTAACAGGAATGAGTTACGAGCAGTACTTC
CASSLVTGMSYEQYF
>TRBV5-5|TRBJ2-5|NA|NA
TGTGCCAGCTCCCCGAGCCTGGAGACCCAGTACTTC
CASSPSLETQYF
>TRBV2|TRBJ2-7|NA|NA
TGTGCCAGCAGTGAAACCCAGGCCAATACCTACGAGCAGTACTTC
CASSETQANTYEQYF
>TRBV11-2|TRBJ2-3|TRBD1|NA
TGTGCCAGCAGCCAGCCGACAGGGGGCAACACAGATACGCAGTATTTT
CASSQPTGGNTDTQYF
>TRBV19|TRBJ1-1|NA|NA
TGTGCCAGTATCCCACAGGGATTGGACACTGAAGCTTTCTTT
CASIPQGLDTEAFF
>TRBV2|TRBJ2-7|NA|NA
TGTGCCAGCCGAACGTCGAGCTCCTACGAGCAGTACTTC
CASRTSSSYEQYF
>TRBV19|TRBJ2-7|TRBD1|once
TGTGCCAGTAGCCCCGGGACAGGGGGTGGCGAGCAGTACTTC
CASSPGTGGGEQYF
>TRBV29-1|TRBJ1-2|NA|NA
TGCAGCGCGGGGCATTCATATGGCTACACCTTC
CSAGHSYGYTF
>TRBV28|TRBJ2-7|NA|NA
TGTGCCAGCAGTGAACTCGACTCCTACGAGCAGTACTTC
CASSELDSYEQYF
>TRBV10-3|TRBJ2-7|TRBD1|NA
TGTGCCATCACCTCCGGGACAGGGTCCTACGAGCAGTACTTC
CAITSGTGSYEQYF
>TRBV9|TRBJ1-6|NA|few
TGTGCCAGCAGCGAGTCACCGGGTTATAATTCACCCCTCCACTTT
CASSESPGYNSPLHF
>TRBV5-1|TRBJ2-3|TRBD2|once
TGCGCCAGCAGCTTGTGGCTAGCGGGAGTGTGGGATACGCAGTATTTT
CASSLWLAGVWDTQYF
>TRBV18|TRBJ2-3|TRBD1|NA
TGTGCCAGCTCACCGCGACAGGGGGCTAGCCAAGAGACAGATACGCAGTATTTT
CASSPRQGASQETDTQYF
>TRBV6-5|TRBJ1-1|NA|once
TGTGCAGCCCACGTTCGGGGGGACACTGAAGCTTTCTTT
CAAHVRGDTEAFF
>TRBV10-1|TRBJ2-7|TRBD2|NA
TGCGCCAGCACCCCGGGACTAGCGGGTACCTACGAGCAGTACTTC
CASTPGLAGTYEQYF
>TRBV2|TRBJ1-1|NA|NA
TGTGCCAGCGGGGGACGCCCTAAGGGGACTGAAGCTTTCTTT
CASGGRPKGTEAFF
>TRBV9|TRBJ1-2|NA|NA
TGTGCCAGCAGCCTTGGACAGAGTAACTATGGCTACACCTTC
CASSLGQSNYGYTF
>TRBV7-2|TRBJ2-7|NA|NA
TGTGCCAGCAGGGACCCGGGGGCGTACGAGCAGTACTTC
CASRDPGAYEQYF
>TRBV25-1|TRBJ1-4|NA|NA
TGTGCCAGCAGACGTGGGGGGGATGAAAAACTGTTTTTT
CASRRGGDEKLFF
>TRBV19|TRBJ1-5|NA|NA
TGTGCCAGTACGGGGGGTCGGGACACGTATCAGCCCCAGCATTTT
CASTGGRDTYQPQHF
>TRBV11-3|TRBJ2-7|TRBD1|NA
TGTGCCAGCAGCCCGGGACAGGACTACTACGAGCAGTACTTC
CASSPGQDYYEQYF
>TRBV28|TRBJ2-7|TRBD1|NA
TGTGCCAGCAGTTCCCGGACAGGGGGTTACGAGCAGTACTTC
CASSSRTGGYEQYF
>TRBV28|TRBJ1-2|TRBD1|NA
TGTGCCAGCAGCGCCCCTGACAGGGGTTACATAGGAGGCTACACCTTC
CASSAPDRGYIGGYTF
>TRBV28|TRBJ1-2|NA|NA
TGTGCCAGCACCCTTGGAGGGGAGCATGGCTACACCTTC
CASTLGGEHGYTF
>TRBV18|TRBJ1-1|NA|NA
TGTGCCAGCTCGCAACGGGTCGAGAACACTGAAGCTTTCTTT
CASSQRVENTEAFF
>TRBV28|TRBJ2-3|NA|NA
TGTGCCAGCAGTTCCTCTTTCGAGGCAGGTACGCAGTATTTT
CASSSSFEAGTQYF
>TRBV7-2|TRBJ2-1|TRBD2|NA
TGTGCCAGCAGCTGGACTAGTGGTTCCTACAATGAGCAGTTCTTC
CASSWTSGSYNEQFF
>TRBV7-7|TRBJ2-6|NA|NA
TGTGCCAGCAGTCCAGGTGGAGGGGCCTCCTCTGGGGCCAACGTCCTGACTTTC
CASSPGGGASSGANVLTF
>TRBV2|TRBJ1-3|NA|NA
TGTGCCAGCCAGGAGGGTGCAGGAAACACCATATATTTT
CASQEGAGNTIYF
>TRBV6-1|TRBJ1-4|TRBD1|NA
TGTGCCAGCAGAACAGGGGGTGCAGGTGAAAAACTGTTTTTT
CASRTGGAGEKLFF
>TRBV15|TRBJ1-1|TRBD1|NA
TGTGCCACCAGCAGAACAGGGGGCGAGACAGGGAACACTGAAGCTTTCTTT
CATSRTGGETGNTEAFF
>TRBV4-3|TRBJ2-5|NA|NA
TGCGCCAGCAGCCAAGATCTAGGCGTAGAGACCCAGTACTTC
CASSQDLGVETQYF
>TRBV6-1|TRBJ2-5|NA|NA
TGTGCCAGCAGTGAAGCGGCCCTTACCAGGGGATTTCCGAACTTC
CASSEAALTRGFPNF
>TRBV6-5|TRBJ2-1|NA|NA
TGTGCCAGCAGTTCCCAGGCCCGATCCTTCAGGGAGCAGTTCTTC
CASSSQARSFREQFF
>TRBV19|TRBJ1-5|NA|once
TGTGCCAGTAGTTTCCAGACAGGAGTAGATCAGCCCCAGCATTTT
CASSFQTGVDQPQHF